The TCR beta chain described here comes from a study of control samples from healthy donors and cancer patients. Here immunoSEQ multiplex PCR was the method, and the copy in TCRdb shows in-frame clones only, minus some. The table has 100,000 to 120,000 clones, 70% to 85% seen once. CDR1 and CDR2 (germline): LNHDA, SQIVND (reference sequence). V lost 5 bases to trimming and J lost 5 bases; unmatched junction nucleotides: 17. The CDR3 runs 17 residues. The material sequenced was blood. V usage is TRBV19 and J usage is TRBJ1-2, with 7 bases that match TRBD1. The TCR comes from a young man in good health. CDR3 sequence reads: CASSPETGTRGIYGYTF. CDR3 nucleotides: TGTGCCAGTAGTCCGGAGACAGGGACCCGCGGGATTTATGGCTACACCTTC.